These 15 T cell receptor beta chains came from one sample sequenced in a study of blood T cells in healthy people across ages. A second PCR, run for roughly 7 to 11 cycles, used a sample-barcoded 5' primer plus a J-beta primer mix. In TCRdb, the 5' RACE reads were re-called with MiXCR into one record per CDR3 protein. The sample lists around 600,000 distinct CDR3 sequences; around 50% were seen once. What was sequenced was blood. The receptors stem from a man older than 75 in good health.

This clonotype occurred many times. The chain combines TRBV4-2 with TRBJ1-6; possible D gene TRBD1, 5 bases. The V and J ends lost 0 bases and 7 bases respectively, with 10 bases between them. Germline CDR1 and CDR2: LGHNA and YNFKEQ. The CDR3 is made up of 15 amino acids. The CDR3 DNA sequence: TGTGCCAGCAGCCAAGAGATGGGGCCCAATTCACCCCTCCACTTT. This translates into CASSQEMGPNSPLHF.

This clonotype was picked up a small number of times. The rearrangement uses TRBV18 and TRBJ2-5, with a weak D call TRBD1 (6 bases). The V end lost 1 base, the J end lost 5 bases, and 17 bases lay between the germline ends. The CDR3 covers 16 residues. Germline CDR1 and CDR2: KGHSH and LQKENI. In nucleotides, the CDR3 is TGTGCCAGCTCACCACTTGGGCTTACAGGGACGGAGACCCAGTACTTC. It specifies CASSPLGLTGTETQYF.

CDR3 bases: TGTGCCAGCTCACGGGTTCCGAACACTGAAGCTTTCTTT. Translated, it gives CASSRVPNTEAFF. The chain couples TRBV18 to TRBJ1-1; D unclear. The CDR3 has 13 residues. Trimming left V 4 bases short and J 1 base short, with 7 bases between. CDR1 is KGHSH, CDR2 LQKENI, per germline.

The chain combines TRBV11-1 with TRBJ1-5, with D perhaps TRBD1 (6 bases). CDR3 size: 16 residues. Germline V lookup: CDR1 SGHAT, CDR2 FQDESV (reference sequence). V was clipped by 5 bases and J by 0 bases, with 14 bases between them. The CDR3 sequence is CASSPGRGPSNQPQHF. The CDR3 coding sequence is TGTGCCAGCAGCCCCGGTCGGGGGCCTAGCAATCAGCCCCAGCATTTT.

DNA of the CDR3: TGTGCCAGCGGTCCTAGCTGGACCGGGGAGCTGTTTTTT. Protein sequence: CASGPSWTGELFF. The chain is built from TRBV2 and TRBJ2-2; D is perhaps TRBD2 (5 bases). With 8 bases removed from V and 5 bases from J, the gap between germline ends came to 12 bases. Germline V lookup: CDR1 SNHLY, CDR2 FYNNEI. This CDR3 has 13 residues.

V gene TRBV29-1 combines with J gene TRBJ2-3; D is uncertain. V lost 7 bases to trimming and J lost 0 bases, with 8 bases between them. The CDR3 is made up of 12 amino acids. Germline-derived CDR1 and CDR2 are SQVTM and ANQGSEA. The CDR3 DNA is TGCAGCGCGACCGACAGCACAGATACGCAGTATTTT. It is translated as CSATDSTDTQYF.

The J gene is TRBJ1-1, the V gene TRBV29-1; 7 nucleotides align to TRBD1. The CDR3 spans 10 residues. Germline V gives CDR1 SQVTM, CDR2 ANQGSEA. Unmatched junction bases numbered 4, after V lost 7 bases and J lost 8 bases. The DNA for the CDR3 is TGCAGCGCTGGGACAGCCGAAGCTTTCTTT. Its protein is CSAGTAEAFF.

The chain carries TRBV4-1 and TRBJ2-3, with 12 positions matching TRBD2. The CDR3 runs to 16 residues. Per the germline V gene, CDR1 is MGHRA and CDR2 is YSYEKL. V lost 0 bases to trimming and J lost 4 bases; unmatched junction nucleotides: 2. The CDR3 DNA is TGCGCCAGCAGCCAAGATCTAGCGGGAGGGTCAGATACGCAGTATTTT. This gives the protein CASSQDLAGGSDTQYF.

The chain is built from TRBV4-2 and TRBJ1-1; D is uncertain. Germline V lookup: CDR1 LGHNA, CDR2 YNFKEQ. The CDR3 covers 13 residues. V was shortened by 1 base and J by 6 bases, with 9 bases between the two germline ends. The chain's CDR3 is CASSQGRTAEAFF. CDR3 bases: TGTGCCAGCAGCCAAGGGAGAACGGCTGAAGCTTTCTTT.

This clonotype was detected only a few times. This chain uses TRBV18 with TRBJ1-2, with D possibly being TRBD1 (6 bases). The V end lost 3 bases, the J end lost 6 bases, and 11 bases lay between the germline ends. This CDR3 comprises 13 residues. Germline lookup yields CDR1 KGHSH and CDR2 LQKENI. The CDR3 protein is CASSPRTANGYTF. CDR3 bases: TGTGCCAGCTCACCTCGGACAGCGAATGGCTACACCTTC. The entire variable domain, with the rest obtained from reference TRBV18 and TRBJ1-2, is as follows: NAGVMQNPRHLVRRRGQEARLRCSPMKGHSHVYWYRQLPEEGLKFMVYLQKENIIDESGMPKERFSAEFPKEGPSILRIQQVVRGDSAAYFCASSPRTANGYTFGSGTRLTVV.

Only a few counts were recorded for this clonotype. The chain has TRBV12-3 or TRBV12-4 and TRBJ2-1; 12 bases align to TRBD2. The junction had 7 bases not matched to a gene; V was cut back by 4 bases and J by 9 bases. The CDR3 is 15 amino acids. CDR3 in DNA: TGTGCCAGCAGTTCCGCTAGCGGGGGGGCCAGTGAGCAGTTCTTC. Encoded protein: CASSSASGGASEQFF.

V usage is TRBV29-1 and J usage is TRBJ2-5; D remains unclear. This CDR3 region has 11 residues. V lost 6 bases to trimming and J lost 7 bases, with 12 bases between them. CDR1 is SQVTM, CDR2 ANQGSEA, per germline. DNA for the CDR3: TGCAGCGTCCGGGTTGGCGGGACCCAGTACTTC. This sequence encodes CSVRVGGTQYF.

This clonotype appeared a few times. The chain links TRBV7-2 to TRBJ2-3; 7 nucleotides align to TRBD2. Trimming cost V 5 bases and J 1 base; bases outside gene matches: 6. Per germline, CDR1 SGHTA and CDR2 FQGNSA. The CDR3 runs to 15 residues. In DNA form, the CDR3 reads TGTGCCAGCAGCCAAGTGGGGGGGGGCACAGATACGCAGTATTTT. It codes for CASSQVGGGTDTQYF.

Comments on this clonotype: Just one base apart from a much larger clone, this may be a read error. The V call is TRBV6-6, the J call TRBJ1-6, with 7 bases that match TRBD1. The V segment lost 7 bases and the J segment 11 bases; nucleotides outside the gene matches: 11. The CDR3 runs to 14 residues. The germline V gene has CDR1 MNHNY and CDR2 SVGAGI (reference sequence). CDR3 residues: CASTRGTVNPPLHF. CDR3 bases: TGTGCCAGCACCCGCGGGACAGTAAATCCACCCCTCCACTTT.

This chain links TRBV7-2 with TRBJ1-2, with D hard to call. The germline V gene has CDR1 SGHTA and CDR2 FQGNSA. Trimming took off 5 bases at V and 2 bases at J, with 18 bases between the two ends. The CDR3 extends over 16 amino acids. The CDR3 loop is CASSLTSGRVNYGYTF. The CDR3 bases are TGTGCCAGCAGCCTCACTTCCGGACGGGTCAACTATGGCTACACCTTC.